This T cell receptor beta chain is from a study of blood T cells in healthy people across ages. Study-level findings and limits: Unsorted PBMC input precluded a conclusive naive versus antigen-experienced comparison.

A second PCR of 7 to 11 cycles used a sample-barcoded 5' primer and a J-beta primer mix. A 12-random-nucleotide template-switch adaptor tagged each cDNA molecule. From the 5' RACE reads, TCRdb called clonotypes with MiXCR, one entry per CDR3 protein. The sample consists of about 1.6 million distinct CDR3 sequences, roughly 32% of them appearing once. This clonotype was observed a handful of times. The antigen remains undetermined. CDR3 length: 17 residues. J gave up 3 bases and V 5 bases, and 13 bases lay outside the gene matches. Germline CDR1 and CDR2: DFQATT and SNEGSKA (reference sequence). This receptor was identified in a woman in her twenties or thirties in good health. Source material: blood. The chain uses TRBV20-1 and TRBJ2-7, with 13 bases aligning to TRBD2. CDR3 amino acids: CSAPRTSGGAGLYEQYF. In DNA, the CDR3 is TGCAGTGCTCCCCGGACTAGCGGGGGAGCAGGGCTCTACGAGCAGTACTTC.